A selection of T cell receptor beta chains follows, all from one sample in a study of blood T cell repertoires in COVID-19. Some clones are missing from TCRdb's copy, which holds only in-frame ones; the method was immunoSEQ multiplex PCR. The data show some 65,000 clones, around 88% seen once. Sequencing used peripheral blood. These receptors were collected from a man aged 40-49 years with COVID-19, enrolled during active disease. CDR3s include the opening cysteine and the closing phenylalanine or tryptophan. The D gene is left open where the match is weak. Clone size is given for some rows only: seen once, a few or many times, or a class if the clone is expanded.

CASIPGHSNYGYTF,TGTGCCAGTATACCGGGACACTCTAACTATGGCTACACCTTC,14,NA,NA,TRBJ1-2,TRBV19
CSASRYEQYF,TGCAGTGCTAGCCGCTACGAGCAGTACTTC,10,NA,NA,TRBJ2-7,TRBV20-1
CASSPPRTGGNTGELFF,TGTGCCAGCAGCCCACCAAGGACAGGGGGGAACACCGGGGAGCTGTTTTTT,17,TRBD1,NA,TRBJ2-2,TRBV7-9
CASSLAYYNEQFF,TGTGCCAGCAGCTTAGCGTACTACAATGAGCAGTTCTTC,13,NA,NA,TRBJ2-1,TRBV7-6
CASSTFSGTYNEQFF,TGTGCCAGCAGCACGTTTAGCGGGACCTACAATGAGCAGTTCTTC,15,TRBD2,NA,TRBJ2-1,TRBV5-6
CASSQSRAGGKTQYF,TGCGCCAGCAGTCAATCGAGGGCAGGGGGAAAGACCCAGTACTTC,15,TRBD1,NA,TRBJ2-5,TRBV23-1
CAWGNRDGEKLFF,TGTGCCTGGGGGAACAGGGACGGGGAAAAACTGTTTTTT,13,NA,NA,TRBJ1-4,TRBV30
CASSLSTGHFRVQYF,TGTGCCAGCAGTTTATCTACGGGACACTTCCGTGTGCAGTACTTC,15,NA,NA,TRBJ2-7,TRBV28
CASALGQGQETQYF,TGTGCTAGTGCTTTGGGACAGGGACAAGAGACCCAGTACTTC,14,TRBD1,NA,TRBJ2-5,TRBV12-5
CASSLLGGPYNEQFF,TGTGCCAGCAGCTTATTGGGGGGACCGTACAATGAGCAGTTCTTC,15,NA,NA,TRBJ2-1,TRBV11-2
CAISESRTLLRVTQYF,TGTGCCATCAGTGAGTCGAGAACTCTGCTTCGGGTTACGCAGTATTTT,16,NA,NA,TRBJ2-3,TRBV10-3
CASSPPGQRYTEAFF,TGTGCCAGCAGCCCCCCGGGTCAGAGGTACACTGAAGCTTTCTTT,15,NA,NA,TRBJ1-1,TRBV7-9
CASRLEGASYNSPLHF,TGCGCCAGCAGGTTGGAGGGGGCCTCCTATAATTCACCCCTCCACTTT,16,TRBD1,NA,TRBJ1-6,TRBV5-1
CASSQDPDWNEQFF,TGTGCCAGCAGCCAAGATCCGGACTGGAACGAGCAGTTCTTC,14,NA,NA,TRBJ2-1,TRBV3-1/TRBV3-2
CASSRGGVYEQYF,TGTGCCAGCTCTCGGGGGGGCGTCTACGAGCAGTACTTC,13,TRBD2,NA,TRBJ2-7,TRBV6-5
CSARGGNEQYF,TGCAGTGCTAGGGGGGGGAACGAGCAGTACTTC,11,TRBD2,NA,TRBJ2-7,TRBV20-1
CASSWDRGPSNYGYTF,TGCGCCAGCAGCTGGGACAGGGGGCCGAGTAACTATGGCTACACCTTC,16,TRBD1,NA,TRBJ1-2,TRBV5-1
CASSQAGQGMNTEAFF,TGCGCCAGCAGCCAAGCGGGACAGGGGATGAACACTGAAGCTTTCTTT,16,TRBD1,NA,TRBJ1-1,TRBV4-1
CASSQSRGGGVYGYTF,TGTGCCAGCAGCCAATCCCGCGGAGGGGGGGTCTATGGCTACACCTTC,16,NA,NA,TRBJ1-2,TRBV3-1/TRBV3-2
CASSQEAAGQFF,TGTGCCAGCAGCCAAGAAGCAGCGGGGCAGTTCTTC,12,NA,once,TRBJ2-1,TRBV3-1/TRBV3-2
CASSSLRGHANTQYF,TGTGCCAGCAGCTCCCTGCGGGGGCACGCTAATACGCAGTATTTT,15,NA,NA,TRBJ2-3,TRBV11-2
CASSHIQGAGGANVLTF,TGTGCCAGCAGCCATATCCAGGGGGCGGGTGGGGCCAACGTCCTGACTTTC,17,TRBD1,NA,TRBJ2-6,TRBV3-1/TRBV3-2
CATSVQGLRPQHF,TGTGCCACTTCGGTTCAGGGTCTGAGGCCCCAGCATTTT,13,NA,NA,TRBJ1-5,TRBV15
CASSQATGVETQYF,TGTGCCAGCAGCCAAGCAACAGGGGTGGAGACCCAGTACTTC,14,TRBD1,NA,TRBJ2-5,TRBV3-1/TRBV3-2
CASTPGQGNNEQFF,TGCGCCAGCACTCCGGGACAGGGAAACAATGAGCAGTTCTTC,14,TRBD1,NA,TRBJ2-1,TRBV5-1
CASSSGLQGGEQYF,TGTGCCAGCAGCTCGGGACTTCAGGGCGGGGAGCAGTACTTC,14,NA,NA,TRBJ2-7,TRBV5-4
CASSLSPAGFEKLFF,TGCGCCAGCAGTCTATCCCCGGCAGGGTTTGAAAAACTGTTTTTT,15,NA,NA,TRBJ1-4,TRBV5-1
CAIPSYGYTF,TGCGCCATCCCTTCCTATGGCTACACCTTC,10,NA,NA,TRBJ1-2,TRBV10-1
CSASPRVNTEAFF,TGCAGTGCTAGTCCCAGGGTTAACACTGAAGCTTTCTTT,13,NA,NA,TRBJ1-1,TRBV20-1
CASSRDRESYGYTF,TGTGCCAGTAGTAGGGACAGGGAATCCTATGGCTACACCTTC,14,TRBD1,NA,TRBJ1-2,TRBV19
CASSQGSQPQHF,TGTGCCAGCAGCCAAGGGAGTCAGCCCCAGCATTTT,12,NA,NA,TRBJ1-5,TRBV3-1/TRBV3-2
CAISFQAYNSPLHF,TGTGCCATCTCCTTCCAGGCCTATAATTCACCCCTCCACTTT,14,NA,NA,TRBJ1-6,TRBV10-3
CAGGQGRLNSPLHF,TGCGCCGGGGGACAGGGACGACTTAATTCACCCCTCCACTTT,14,TRBD1,NA,TRBJ1-6,TRBV23-1
CASRTTVAGRDTQYF,TGTGCCAGCAGAACTACGGTAGCGGGTAGGGATACGCAGTATTTT,15,TRBD2,NA,TRBJ2-3,TRBV7-9
CASRGRTGDNSPLHF,TGTGCCAGCAGGGGACGGACAGGGGATAATTCACCCCTCCACTTT,15,TRBD1,NA,TRBJ1-6,TRBV2
CASSLGSVKNTEAFF,TGTGCCAGCAGCTTGGGCTCAGTGAAGAACACTGAAGCTTTCTTT,15,NA,NA,TRBJ1-1,TRBV5-4
CASSEAKGAREKLFF,TGTGCCAGCAGTGAAGCCAAAGGGGCGAGGGAAAAACTGTTTTTT,15,NA,NA,TRBJ1-4,TRBV6-1
CASSPGTGTDTQYF,TGCGCCAGCAGCCCCGGGACAGGCACAGATACGCAGTATTTT,14,TRBD1,once,TRBJ2-3,TRBV5-1
CASSEMERTRRFF,TGTGCCAGCAGTGAAATGGAAAGGACTAGACGGTTCTTC,13,TRBD2,few,TRBJ2-1,TRBV2
CASSRGRGDSNQPQHF,TGTGCCAGCAGCCGGGGCAGGGGTGATAGCAATCAGCCCCAGCATTTT,16,NA,NA,TRBJ1-5,TRBV28
CASSANVGQSNEKLFF,TGTGCCAGCAGCGCGAACGTCGGACAGTCAAATGAAAAACTGTTTTTT,16,NA,NA,TRBJ1-4,TRBV9
CAWSEGDATDTQYF,TGTGCCTGGAGTGAGGGGGATGCCACAGATACGCAGTATTTT,14,NA,NA,TRBJ2-3,TRBV30
CASRSGTGFGYTF,TGTGCCAGCAGATCCGGGACAGGGTTTGGCTACACCTTC,13,TRBD1,NA,TRBJ1-2,TRBV28
CASSFTTGGGTEAFF,TGTGCCAGCAGCTTTACAACAGGGGGAGGGACTGAAGCTTTCTTT,15,TRBD1,once,TRBJ1-1,TRBV5-5
CASSEGEGSGANVLTF,TGCGCCAGCAGCGAGGGAGAGGGCTCTGGGGCCAACGTCCTGACTTTC,16,NA,NA,TRBJ2-6,TRBV5-1
CASSPSISRNEQFF,TGTGCCAGCAGCCCCTCGATTAGCAGAAATGAGCAGTTCTTC,14,NA,once,TRBJ2-1,TRBV7-6
CASSDSGGLNYGYTF,TGTGCCAGCAGTGACTCAGGGGGCCTGAACTATGGCTACACCTTC,15,TRBD1,NA,TRBJ1-2,TRBV6-5
CASSLDWNEQFF,TGTGCCAGCAGCTTAGACTGGAATGAGCAGTTCTTC,12,NA,NA,TRBJ2-1,TRBV7-2
CASKDRGNPYNEQFF,TGTGCCAGCAAGGACAGGGGGAATCCCTACAATGAGCAGTTCTTC,15,TRBD1,NA,TRBJ2-1,TRBV6-5
CAISGTGSNSPLHF,TGTGCCATCAGTGGGACAGGGAGTAATTCACCCCTCCACTTT,14,TRBD1,NA,TRBJ1-6,TRBV10-3
CASSGTGRSGNTIYF,TGTGCCAGCAGTGGGACAGGGCGGTCTGGAAACACCATATATTTT,15,TRBD1,once,TRBJ1-3,TRBV2
CSVESLVRETQYF,TGCAGCGTTGAATCGTTGGTCCGGGAGACCCAGTACTTC,13,NA,NA,TRBJ2-5,TRBV29-1
CASTLPGGYGYTF,TGTGCCAGCACCCTCCCCGGGGGCTATGGCTACACCTTC,13,NA,NA,TRBJ1-2,TRBV6-5
CASSLSGDSYNEQFF,TGTGCCAGCAGCTTGAGCGGGGACTCCTACAATGAGCAGTTCTTC,15,TRBD2,NA,TRBJ2-1,TRBV9
CASGAASGELFF,TGTGCCAGCGGGGCTGCGAGCGGGGAGCTGTTTTTT,12,NA,NA,TRBJ2-2,TRBV18
CASYSGGAAQETQYF,TGTGCCAGCTACTCGGGGGGAGCGGCCCAAGAGACCCAGTACTTC,15,TRBD2,NA,TRBJ2-5,TRBV28
CAWALDRGRGYTF,TGTGCCTGGGCCTTAGACAGGGGGCGCGGATACACCTTC,13,TRBD1,NA,TRBJ1-2,TRBV30
CASSLNRVTDTQYF,TGTGCCAGCAGTTTAAACAGAGTCACAGATACGCAGTATTTT,14,NA,NA,TRBJ2-3,TRBV27
CASSYVQGLYEQYF,TGTGCCAGCAGTTACGTCCAGGGCCTTTACGAGCAGTACTTC,14,NA,NA,TRBJ2-7,TRBV6-6
CASRRRQGAGNTIYF,TGTGCCAGCAGGAGACGGCAGGGCGCTGGAAACACCATATATTTT,15,NA,NA,TRBJ1-3,TRBV21-1